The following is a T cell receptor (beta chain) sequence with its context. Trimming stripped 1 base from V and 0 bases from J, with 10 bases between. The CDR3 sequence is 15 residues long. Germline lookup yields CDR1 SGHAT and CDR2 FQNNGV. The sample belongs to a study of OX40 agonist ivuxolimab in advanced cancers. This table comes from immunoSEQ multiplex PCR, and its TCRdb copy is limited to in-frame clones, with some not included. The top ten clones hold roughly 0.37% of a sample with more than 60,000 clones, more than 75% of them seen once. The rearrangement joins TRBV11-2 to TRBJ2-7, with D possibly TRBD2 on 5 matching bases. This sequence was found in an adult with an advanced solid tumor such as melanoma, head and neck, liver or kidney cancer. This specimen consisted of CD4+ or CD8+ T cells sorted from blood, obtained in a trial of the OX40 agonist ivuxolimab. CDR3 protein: CASSLVSGGSYEQYF. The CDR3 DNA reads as TGTGCCAGCAGCTTAGTGAGCGGAGGCTCCTACGAGCAGTACTTC.